The present T cell receptor (beta chain) was sequenced within a study of identical twins. TCRdb called the 5' RACE reads again in MiXCR, with one record for every CDR3 protein. The sample consists of about 890,000 distinct CDR3 sequences, roughly 12% of them appearing once. The CDR3 covers 16 residues. The germline V gene has CDR1 SGHKS and CDR2 YYEKEE (reference sequence). V shed 0 bases and J shed 0 bases, with 12 bases lying between them. This same sample was also taken into another study, of yellow fever vaccine responses in identical twins. That source notes: Reportedly, the response of twins' T cells to the vaccine seemed partly convergent, partly personalized.

The clonotype was recovered from a woman younger than 30 in good health. Material for sequencing was PBMCs. The V call is TRBV5-5, the J call TRBJ1-1; no clear D gene. CDR3 sequence reads: CASSLVFGSLNTEAFF. The CDR3 coding sequence is TGTGCCAGCAGCTTGGTATTTGGAAGCTTGAACACTGAAGCTTTCTTT.